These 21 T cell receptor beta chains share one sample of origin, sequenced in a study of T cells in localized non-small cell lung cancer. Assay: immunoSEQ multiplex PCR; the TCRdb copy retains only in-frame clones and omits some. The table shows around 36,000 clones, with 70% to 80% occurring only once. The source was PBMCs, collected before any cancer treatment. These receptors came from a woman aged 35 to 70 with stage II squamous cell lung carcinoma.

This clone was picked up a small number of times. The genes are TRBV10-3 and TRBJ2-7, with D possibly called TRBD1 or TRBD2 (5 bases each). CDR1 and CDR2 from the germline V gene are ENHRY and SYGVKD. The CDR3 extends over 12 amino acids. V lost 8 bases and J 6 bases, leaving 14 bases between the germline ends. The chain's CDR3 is CAISPTGGEQYV. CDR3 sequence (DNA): TGTGCCATCTCTCCGACTGGGGGCGAGCAGTACGTC.

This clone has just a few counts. The CDR3 bases are TGTGCCAGCAGCTTAGGCGGGCCTTTGCCCTCCTACGAGCAGTACTTC. Translated, it gives CASSLGGPLPSYEQYF. V is TRBV5-4 and J is TRBJ2-7, with a weak D call TRBD2 (5 bases). The length of the CDR3 is 16 residues. V was pared by 2 bases and J by 0 bases, with 15 bases between. Per germline, CDR1 SGHNT and CDR2 YYREEE (reference sequence).

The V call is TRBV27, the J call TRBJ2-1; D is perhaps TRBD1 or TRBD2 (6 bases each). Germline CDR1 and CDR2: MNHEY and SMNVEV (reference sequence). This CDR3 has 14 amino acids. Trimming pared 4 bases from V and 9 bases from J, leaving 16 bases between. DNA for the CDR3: TGTGCCAGCAGTTGGGGGGCCAACACAGGTGAGCAGTTCTTC. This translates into CASSWGANTGEQFF.

The CDR3 loop is CASSLGEAQVYEQYF. In DNA, the CDR3 is TGTGCCAGCAGCTTAGGGGAGGCCCAAGTCTACGAGCAGTACTTC. V and J are TRBV7-2 and TRBJ2-7; D is possibly TRBD2 (6 bases). The CDR3 covers 15 residues. Germline V gives CDR1 SGHTA, CDR2 FQGNSA. Deletions cut 1 base from V and 3 bases from J, with 13 bases between. The full variable domain, with the rest looked up from reference TRBV7-2 and TRBJ2-7, is GAGVSQSPSNKVTEKGKDVELRCDPISGHTALYWYRQSLGQGLEFLIYFQGNSAPDKSGLPSDRFSAERTGGSVSTLTIQRTQQEDSAVYLCASSLGEAQVYEQYFGPGTRLTVT.

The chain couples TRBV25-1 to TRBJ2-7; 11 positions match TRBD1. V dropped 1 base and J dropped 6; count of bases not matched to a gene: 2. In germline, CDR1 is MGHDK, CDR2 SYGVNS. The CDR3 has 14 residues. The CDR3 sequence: CASSESGTGGEQYF. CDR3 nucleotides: TGTGCCAGCAGTGAATCGGGGACAGGGGGCGAGCAGTACTTC.

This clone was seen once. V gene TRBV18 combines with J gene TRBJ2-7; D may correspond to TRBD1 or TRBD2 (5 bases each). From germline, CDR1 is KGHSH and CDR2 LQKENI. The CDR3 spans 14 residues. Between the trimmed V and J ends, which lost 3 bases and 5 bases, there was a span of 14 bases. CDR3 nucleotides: TGTGCCAGCTCACCTGGCGGGTCAGGGAACGAGCAGTACTTC. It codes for CASSPGGSGNEQYF.

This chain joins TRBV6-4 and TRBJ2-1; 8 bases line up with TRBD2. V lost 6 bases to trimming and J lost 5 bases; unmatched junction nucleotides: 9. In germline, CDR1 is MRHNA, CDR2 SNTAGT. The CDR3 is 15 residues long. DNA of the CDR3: TGTGCCAGCAGCCCCCGGGGGGGGGTGGACAATGAGCAGTTCTTC. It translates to CASSPRGGVDNEQFF.

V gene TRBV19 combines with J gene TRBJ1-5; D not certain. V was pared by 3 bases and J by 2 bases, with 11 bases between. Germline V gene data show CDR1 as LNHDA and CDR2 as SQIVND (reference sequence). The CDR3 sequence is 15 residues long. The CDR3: CASSIYLARNQPQHF. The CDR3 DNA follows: TGTGCCAGTAGTATTTACCTGGCGCGCAATCAGCCCCAGCATTTT.

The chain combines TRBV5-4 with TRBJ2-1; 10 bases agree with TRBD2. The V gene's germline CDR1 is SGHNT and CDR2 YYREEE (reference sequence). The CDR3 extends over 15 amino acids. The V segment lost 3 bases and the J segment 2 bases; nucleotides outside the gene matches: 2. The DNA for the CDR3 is TGTGCCAGCAGCTCAGCGGGGGGGACCTACAATGAGCAGTTCTTC. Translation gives CASSSAGGTYNEQFF.

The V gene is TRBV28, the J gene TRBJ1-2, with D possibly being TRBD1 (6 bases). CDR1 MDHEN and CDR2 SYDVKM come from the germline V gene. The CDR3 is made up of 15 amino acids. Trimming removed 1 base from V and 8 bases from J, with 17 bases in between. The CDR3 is CASSLSNWGLEGYTF. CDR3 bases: TGTGCCAGCAGTTTATCAAATTGGGGGCTGGAAGGCTACACCTTC.

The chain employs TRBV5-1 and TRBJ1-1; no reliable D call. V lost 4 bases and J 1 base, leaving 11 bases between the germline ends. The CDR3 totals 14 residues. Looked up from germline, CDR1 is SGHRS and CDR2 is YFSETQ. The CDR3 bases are TGCGCCAGCAGCCAGATGGACGGGAACACTGAAGCTTTCTTT. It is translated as CASSQMDGNTEAFF.

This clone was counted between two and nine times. The CDR3 DNA reads as TGTGCCAGCAGCTTGACCACAGGGGACACTGAAGCTTTCTTT. Protein: CASSLTTGDTEAFF. V gene TRBV5-5 combines with J gene TRBJ1-1; 7 bases agree with TRBD1. The CDR3 covers 14 residues. The trim removed 1 base at V and 3 bases at J, leaving 3 bases unmatched. Germline lookup yields CDR1 SGHKS and CDR2 YYEKEE (reference sequence).

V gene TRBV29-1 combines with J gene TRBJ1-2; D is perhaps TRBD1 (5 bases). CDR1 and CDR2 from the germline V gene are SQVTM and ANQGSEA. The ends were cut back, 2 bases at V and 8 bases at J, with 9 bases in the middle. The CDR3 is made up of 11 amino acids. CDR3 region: CSVELGVGYTF. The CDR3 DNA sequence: TGCAGCGTTGAACTAGGGGTCGGCTACACCTTC.

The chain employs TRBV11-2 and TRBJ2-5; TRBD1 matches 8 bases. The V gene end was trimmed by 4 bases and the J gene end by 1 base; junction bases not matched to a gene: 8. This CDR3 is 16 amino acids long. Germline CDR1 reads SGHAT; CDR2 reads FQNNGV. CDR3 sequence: CASSSSGTGFQETQYF. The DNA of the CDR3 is TGTGCCAGCAGCTCTTCCGGGACAGGTTTCCAAGAGACCCAGTACTTC.

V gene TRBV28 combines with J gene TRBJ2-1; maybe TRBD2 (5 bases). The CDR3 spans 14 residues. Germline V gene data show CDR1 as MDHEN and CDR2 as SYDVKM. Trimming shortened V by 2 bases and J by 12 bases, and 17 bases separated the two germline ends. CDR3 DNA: TGTGCCAGCAGTTTAGGAGCGGCCCAGGACGGGCAGTTCTTC. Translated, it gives CASSLGAAQDGQFF.

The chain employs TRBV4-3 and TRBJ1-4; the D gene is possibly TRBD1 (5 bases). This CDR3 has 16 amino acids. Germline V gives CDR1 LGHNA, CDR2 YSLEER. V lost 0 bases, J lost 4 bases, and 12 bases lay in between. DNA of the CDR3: TGCGCCAGCAGCCAAGATGGTGGGGCCTATAATGAAAAACTGTTTTTT. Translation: CASSQDGGAYNEKLFF.

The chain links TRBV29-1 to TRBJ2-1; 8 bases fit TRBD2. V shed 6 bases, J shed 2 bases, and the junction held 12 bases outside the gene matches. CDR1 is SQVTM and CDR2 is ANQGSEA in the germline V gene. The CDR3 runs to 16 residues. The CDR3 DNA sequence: TGCAGCGTCCGCGTGGAAACTAGCGGAACCTACAATGAGCAGTTCTTC. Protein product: CSVRVETSGTYNEQFF.

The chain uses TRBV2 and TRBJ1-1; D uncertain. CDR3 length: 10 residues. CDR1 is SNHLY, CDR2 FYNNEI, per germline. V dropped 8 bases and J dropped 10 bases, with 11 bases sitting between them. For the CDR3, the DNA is TGTGCCAGCTCCACCATGGGAGCTTTCTTT. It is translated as CASSTMGAFF.

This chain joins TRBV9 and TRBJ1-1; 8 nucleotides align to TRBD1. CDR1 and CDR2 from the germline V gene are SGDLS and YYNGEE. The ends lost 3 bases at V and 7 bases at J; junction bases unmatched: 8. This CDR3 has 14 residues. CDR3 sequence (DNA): TGTGCCAGCAGCGCGGGGACAGGCCTCTATGAAGCTTTCTTT. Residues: CASSAGTGLYEAFF. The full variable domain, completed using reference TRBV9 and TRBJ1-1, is DSGVTQTPKHLITATGQRVTLRCSPRSGDLSVYWYQQSLDQGLQFLIQYYNGEERAKGNILERFSAQQFPDLHSELNLSSLELGDSALYFCASSAGTGLYEAFFGQGTRLTVV.

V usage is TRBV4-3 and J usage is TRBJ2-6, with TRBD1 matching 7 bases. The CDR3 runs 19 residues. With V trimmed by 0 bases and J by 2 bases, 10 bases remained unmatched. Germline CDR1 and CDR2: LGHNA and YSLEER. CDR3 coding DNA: TGCGCCAGCAGCCAAGATCGCCGGACAGGAGGCGCTGGGGCCAACGTCCTGACTTTC. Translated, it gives CASSQDRRTGGAGANVLTF.

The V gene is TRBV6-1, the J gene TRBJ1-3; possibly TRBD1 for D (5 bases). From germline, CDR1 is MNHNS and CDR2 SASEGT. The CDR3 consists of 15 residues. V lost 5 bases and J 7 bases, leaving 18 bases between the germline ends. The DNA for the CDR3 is TGTGCCAGCAGTCCTAGCCTCGGGGCGCTGAACACCATATATTTT. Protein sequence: CASSPSLGALNTIYF.